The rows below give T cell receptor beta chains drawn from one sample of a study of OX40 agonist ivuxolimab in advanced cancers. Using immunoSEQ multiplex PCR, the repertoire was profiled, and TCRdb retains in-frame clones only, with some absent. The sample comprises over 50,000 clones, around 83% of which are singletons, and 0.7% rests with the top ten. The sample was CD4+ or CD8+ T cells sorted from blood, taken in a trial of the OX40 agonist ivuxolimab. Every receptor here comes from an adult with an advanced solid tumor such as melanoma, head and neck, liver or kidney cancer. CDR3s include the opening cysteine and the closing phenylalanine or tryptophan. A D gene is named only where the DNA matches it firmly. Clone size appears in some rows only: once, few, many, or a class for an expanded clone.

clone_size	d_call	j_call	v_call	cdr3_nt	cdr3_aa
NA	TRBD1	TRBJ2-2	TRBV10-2	TGCGCCAGCAGTGACCCGGACAGGGGGCTCCGGGAGCTGTTTTTT	CASSDPDRGLRELFF
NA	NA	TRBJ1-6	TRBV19	TGTGCCAGCATCCCGACAGGCGGCGGTCCCCTCCACTTT	CASIPTGGGPLHF
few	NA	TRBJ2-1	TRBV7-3	TGTGCCAGCAGCCACGGGGAGAGGTCCTACAATGAGCAGTTCTTC	CASSHGERSYNEQFF
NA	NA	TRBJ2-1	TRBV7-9	TGTGCCAGCAGCTTCGGCGGGATAAATTCCTCCCCCTACAATGAGCAGTTCTTC	CASSFGGINSSPYNEQFF
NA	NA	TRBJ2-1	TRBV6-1	TGTGCCAGCAGGATGACGCGAGAATACAATGAGCAGTTCTTC	CASRMTREYNEQFF
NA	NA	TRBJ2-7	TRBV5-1	TGCGCCAGCAGTATGGGGACGGTCGAGCAGTACTTC	CASSMGTVEQYF
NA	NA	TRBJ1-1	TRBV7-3	TGTGCCAGCAGCTTAGGGCGGGGCGCGGCTTTCTTT	CASSLGRGAAFF
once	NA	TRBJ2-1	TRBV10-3	TGTGCCATCAGGTGGACGGCGAAAAACAATGAGCAGTTCTTC	CAIRWTAKNNEQFF
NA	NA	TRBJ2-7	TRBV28	TGTGCCAGCAGTTTCCAACAGGGAGTGAAGGAGCAGTACTTC	CASSFQQGVKEQYF
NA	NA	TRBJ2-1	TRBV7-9	TGTGCCAGCAGCCCCCGGGGTTGGGGGAATGAGCAGTTCTTC	CASSPRGWGNEQFF
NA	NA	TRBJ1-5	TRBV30	TGTGCCTGGAGGAACGGTATTTATCAGCCCCAGCATTTT	CAWRNGIYQPQHF
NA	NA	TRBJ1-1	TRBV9	TGTGCCAGCAGCGTGGGATCCGGGCCGAGCACTGAAGCTTTCTTT	CASSVGSGPSTEAFF
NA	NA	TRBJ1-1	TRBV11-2	TGTGCCAGCAGCCCCGGTTCGGGCAACACTGAAGCTTTCTTT	CASSPGSGNTEAFF
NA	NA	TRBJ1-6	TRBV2	TGTGCCAGCAGTACCCAAGGGCTCGTAGTCCACTTT	CASSTQGLVVHF
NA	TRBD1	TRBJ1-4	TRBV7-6	TGTGCCAGCAGCTTAGCCGACAGGGGAGGTAGTGAAAAACTGTTTTTT	CASSLADRGGSEKLFF
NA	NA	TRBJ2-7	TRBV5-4	TGTGCCAGCAGCCCCCTGGCGGGAACTTACGAGCAGTACTTC	CASSPLAGTYEQYF
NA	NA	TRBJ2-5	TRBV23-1	TGCGCCAGCAGTCAATCTCGACAGCGCCAAGAGACCCAGTACTTC	CASSQSRQRQETQYF
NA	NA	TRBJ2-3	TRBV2	TGTGCCAGCAGTGACTATAGGTCAGATACGCAGTATTTT	CASSDYRSDTQYF
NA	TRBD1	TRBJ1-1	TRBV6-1	TGTGCCAGCAGTACCATCGACAGGGTATCTTCCCCCGCTTTCTTT	CASSTIDRVSSPAFF
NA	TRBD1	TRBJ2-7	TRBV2	TGTGCCAGCAGCAAGAGGACAGGGGAGGCCCACGAGCAGTACTTC	CASSKRTGEAHEQYF
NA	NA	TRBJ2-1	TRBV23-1	TGCGCCAGCAGTCTCGAGTCAAAGGAGGGGTACAATGAGCAGTTCTTC	CASSLESKEGYNEQFF
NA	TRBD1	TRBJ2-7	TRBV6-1	TGTGCCAGCAGTGAAGCATTGGGACAGGGTTCCCACGAGCAGTACTTC	CASSEALGQGSHEQYF